These T cell receptor beta chains were read from a single sample in a study of blood T cell repertoires in COVID-19. TCRdb's copy holds only in-frame clones and misses some; the assay was immunoSEQ multiplex PCR. Of 150,000 to 200,000 clones listed, 79% were seen once; the top ten hold 8.1%. The sample taken for sequencing was peripheral blood. These receptors all come from a woman in her sixties with COVID-19, enrolled during active disease. CDR3s include the opening cysteine and the closing phenylalanine or tryptophan. The D gene is left open where the match is weak. Only part of the rows carry a size: once, few, many, or a class if the clone is expanded.

TRBV29-1,.,TRBJ2-3,TRBD1,CSVERTGEDTQYF,TGCAGCGTTGAAAGGACAGGGGAAGATACGCAGTATTTT
TRBV10-3,.,TRBJ1-5,TRBD1,CAISGDRGGNQPQHF,TGTGCCATCAGCGGGGACAGGGGTGGCAATCAGCCCCAGCATTTT
TRBV27,.,TRBJ2-7,.,CASSSSGGHLSYEQYF,.
TRBV7-8,once,TRBJ1-1,.,CASSTQGTANTEAFF,TGTGCCAGCAGCACGCAGGGTACCGCGAACACTGAAGCTTTCTTT
TRBV15,.,TRBJ2-2,.,CATSRGWGRNTGELFF,TGTGCCACCAGCAGAGGATGGGGCAGGAACACCGGGGAGCTGTTTTTT
TRBV10-3,.,TRBJ1-5,.,CAISESTGGQPQHF,TGTGCCATCAGTGAGTCGACGGGTGGGCAGCCCCAGCATTTT
TRBV15,.,TRBJ2-5,.,CATSSYSGYETQYF,TGTGCCACCAGCAGTTACAGTGGTTACGAGACCCAGTACTTC
TRBV7-6,.,TRBJ2-2,TRBD2,CASSLALAGAVGELFF,TGTGCCAGCAGCTTAGCATTAGCGGGAGCTGTCGGGGAGCTGTTTTTT
TRBV3-1/TRBV3-2,.,TRBJ2-2,.,CASSQGQLNTGELFF,TGTGCCAGCAGCCAAGGACAGCTAAACACCGGGGAGCTGTTTTTT
TRBV28,.,TRBJ2-7,TRBD1,CASSLGDRGLNEQYF,TGTGCCAGCAGTTTAGGGGACAGGGGGCTCAACGAGCAGTACTTC
TRBV7-8,.,TRBJ2-1,TRBD2,CASSQSSGRAIYEQFF,TGTGCCAGCAGCCAAAGCAGCGGGAGGGCCATATATGAGCAGTTCTTC
TRBV19,.,TRBJ2-5,TRBD1,CASSTPGQGGETQYF,TGTGCCAGTAGTACACCGGGACAGGGAGGAGAGACCCAGTACTTC
TRBV14,many,TRBJ1-1,TRBD1,CASSQFQQGAEAFF,TGTGCCAGCAGCCAATTCCAACAGGGGGCCGAAGCTTTCTTT
TRBV7-8,.,TRBJ2-5,.,CASSPNHGQETQYF,TGTGCCAGCAGCCCGAATCACGGCCAAGAGACCCAGTACTTC
TRBV2,.,TRBJ2-1,TRBD2,CASRRLLAGGGEQFF,TGTGCCAGCAGGCGTCTGCTAGCGGGGGGGGGTGAGCAGTTCTTC
TRBV19,.,TRBJ1-5,.,CASSIVVNGNQPQHF,TGTGCCAGTAGTATAGTCGTAAACGGGAATCAGCCCCAGCATTTT
TRBV5-1,.,TRBJ1-4,TRBD1,CASSSDRVHEKLFF,TGCGCCAGCAGTTCGGACAGGGTGCATGAAAAACTGTTTTTT
TRBV5-4,.,TRBJ1-3,TRBD1,CASSRGGSQGTGNTIYF,TGTGCCAGCAGCCGAGGGGGGTCACAGGGGACCGGAAACACCATATATTTT
TRBV24-1,.,TRBJ1-2,.,CATSQRDPHYGYTF,TGTGCCACCAGTCAGAGGGATCCGCACTATGGCTACACCTTC
TRBV6-5,.,TRBJ1-1,.,CASSYFGGTEAFF,TGTGCCAGCAGTTACTTCGGGGGCACTGAAGCTTTCTTT
TRBV5-4,few,TRBJ2-2,TRBD2,CASSNGLVGGGELFF,TGTGCCAGCAGCAACGGACTAGTGGGAGGGGGGGAGCTGTTTTTT
TRBV5-8,.,TRBJ2-1,TRBD2,CASSFGGSPYNEQFF,TGTGCCAGCAGCTTCGGCGGGAGCCCGTACAATGAGCAGTTCTTC
TRBV10-3,.,TRBJ2-1,TRBD2,CAISTSGGGNEQFF,TGTGCCATCAGTACTAGCGGGGGGGGTAATGAGCAGTTCTTC
TRBV5-6,.,TRBJ1-1,TRBD1,CASSWNRGLRNTEAFF,TGTGCCAGCAGCTGGAACAGGGGGCTACGGAACACTGAAGCTTTCTTT
TRBV30,once,TRBJ2-3,.,CAWSAPGRITDTQYF,TGTGCCTGGAGTGCCCCAGGGCGGATCACAGATACGCAGTATTTT
TRBV30,.,TRBJ1-1,.,CAWSVQVNTEAFF,TGTGCCTGGAGTGTACAGGTGAACACTGAAGCTTTCTTT
TRBV6-6,many,TRBJ1-2,TRBD1,CASSPGTGGQTNYGYTF,TGTGCCAGCAGTCCGGGGACAGGGGGGCAGACTAACTATGGCTACACCTTC
TRBV5-1,few,TRBJ2-3,TRBD2,CASSKGLARSTDTQYF,TGCGCCAGCAGCAAGGGACTAGCACGTAGCACAGATACGCAGTATTTT
TRBV5-4,.,TRBJ2-3,.,CASSLAPGVGTDTQYF,TGTGCCAGCAGCTTGGCCCCGGGAGTCGGCACAGATACGCAGTATTTT
TRBV28,.,TRBJ2-3,.,CATNDQLGTDTQYF,TGTGCCACCAACGATCAATTAGGCACAGATACGCAGTATTTT
TRBV6-6,.,TRBJ1-4,.,CASTFRLVNEKLFF,TGTGCCAGCACTTTCCGGTTAGTTAATGAAAAACTGTTTTTT
TRBV19,.,TRBJ1-4,TRBD1,CASSITGVLNEKLFF,TGTGCCAGTAGTATCACAGGGGTCCTTAATGAAAAACTGTTTTTT
TRBV19,.,TRBJ2-2,.,CASSIAGRDTGELFF,TGTGCCAGTAGTATAGCGGGAAGGGACACCGGGGAGCTGTTTTTT
TRBV5-1,few,TRBJ1-3,.,CASSLAGPGNTIYF,TGCGCCAGCAGCTTGGCAGGGCCTGGAAACACCATATATTTT
TRBV2,few,TRBJ1-2,TRBD1,CASSQDRDDGYTF,TGTGCCAGCAGTCAGGACAGGGATGATGGCTACACCTTC
TRBV6-6,.,TRBJ1-1,.,CASSYSRVSKFEAFF,TGTGCCAGCAGTTACTCGAGGGTGTCAAAATTTGAAGCTTTCTTT
TRBV6-6,.,TRBJ2-1,TRBD2,CASSQTLIGGRTNEQFF,TGTGCCAGCAGTCAGACCCTTATTGGCGGGAGAACAAATGAGCAGTTCTTC
TRBV28,.,TRBJ2-5,TRBD2,CASSWQLAGGGETQYF,TGTGCCAGCAGTTGGCAACTAGCGGGGGGCGGGGAGACCCAGTACTTC
TRBV29-1,once,TRBJ1-2,.,CSAKGEGIRGYTF,TGCAGCGCAAAGGGGGAAGGAATTCGAGGCTACACCTTC